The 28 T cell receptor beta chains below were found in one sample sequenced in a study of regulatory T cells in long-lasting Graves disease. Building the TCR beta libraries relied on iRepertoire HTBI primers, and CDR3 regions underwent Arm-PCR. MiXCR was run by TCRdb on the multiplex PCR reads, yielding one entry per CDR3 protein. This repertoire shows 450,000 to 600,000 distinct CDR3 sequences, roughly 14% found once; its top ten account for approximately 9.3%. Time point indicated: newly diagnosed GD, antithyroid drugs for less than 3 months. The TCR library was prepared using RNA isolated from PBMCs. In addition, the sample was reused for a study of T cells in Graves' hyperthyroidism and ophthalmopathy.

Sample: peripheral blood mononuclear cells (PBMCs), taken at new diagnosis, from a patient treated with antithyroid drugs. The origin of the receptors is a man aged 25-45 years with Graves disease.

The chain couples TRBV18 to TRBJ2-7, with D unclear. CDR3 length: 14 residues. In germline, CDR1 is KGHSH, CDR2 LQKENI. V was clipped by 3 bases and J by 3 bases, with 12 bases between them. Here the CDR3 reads CASSPRAASYEQYF. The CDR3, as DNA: TGTGCCAGCTCACCTCGGGCGGCAAGCTACGAGCAGTACTTC.

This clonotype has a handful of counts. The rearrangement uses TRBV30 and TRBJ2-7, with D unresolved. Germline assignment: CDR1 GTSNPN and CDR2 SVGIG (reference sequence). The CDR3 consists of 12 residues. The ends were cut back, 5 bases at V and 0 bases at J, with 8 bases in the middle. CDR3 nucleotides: TGTGCCTGGGGACGGGCCTCCTACGAGCAGTACTTC. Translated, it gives CAWGRASYEQYF. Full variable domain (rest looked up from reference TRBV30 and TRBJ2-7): SQTIHQWPATLVQPVGSPLSLECTVEGTSNPNLYWYRQAAGRGLQLLFYSVGIGQISSEVPQNLSASRPQDRQFILSSKKLLLSDSGFYLCAWGRASYEQYFGPGTRLTVT.

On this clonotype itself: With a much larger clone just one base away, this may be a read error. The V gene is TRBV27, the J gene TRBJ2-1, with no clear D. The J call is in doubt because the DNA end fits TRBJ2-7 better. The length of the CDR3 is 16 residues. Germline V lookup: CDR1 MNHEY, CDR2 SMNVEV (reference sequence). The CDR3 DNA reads TGTGCCAGCAGTTTACATCAGGTCCACTCCTACAATGAGCAGTACTTC. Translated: CASSLHQVHSYNEQYF.

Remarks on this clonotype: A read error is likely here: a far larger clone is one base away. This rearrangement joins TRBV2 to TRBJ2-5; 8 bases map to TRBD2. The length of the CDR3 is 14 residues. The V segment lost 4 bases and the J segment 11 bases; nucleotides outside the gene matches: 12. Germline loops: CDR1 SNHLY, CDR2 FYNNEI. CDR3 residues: CASSAGGGLNEQYF. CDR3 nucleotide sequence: TGTGCCAGCAGTGCGGGGGGGGGACTCAATGAGCAGTACTTC.

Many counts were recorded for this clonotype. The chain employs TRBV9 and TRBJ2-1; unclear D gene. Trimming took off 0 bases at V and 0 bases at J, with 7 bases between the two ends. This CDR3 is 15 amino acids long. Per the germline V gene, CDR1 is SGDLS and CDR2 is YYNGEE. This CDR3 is CASSVGQSSYNEQFF. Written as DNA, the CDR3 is TGTGCCAGCAGCGTAGGACAAAGCTCCTACAATGAGCAGTTCTTC. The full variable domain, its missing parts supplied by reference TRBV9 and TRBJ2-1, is DSGVTQTPKHLITATGQRVTLRCSPRSGDLSVYWYQQSLDQGLQFLIQYYNGEERAKGNILERFSAQQFPDLHSELNLSSLELGDSALYFCASSVGQSSYNEQFFGPGTRLTVL.

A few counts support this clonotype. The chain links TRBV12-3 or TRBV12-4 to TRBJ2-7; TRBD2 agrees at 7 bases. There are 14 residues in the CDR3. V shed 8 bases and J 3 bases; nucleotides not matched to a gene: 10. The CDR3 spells CASAMGGGSYEQYF. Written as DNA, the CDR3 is TGTGCCAGCGCTATGGGTGGCGGGAGCTACGAGCAGTACTTC.

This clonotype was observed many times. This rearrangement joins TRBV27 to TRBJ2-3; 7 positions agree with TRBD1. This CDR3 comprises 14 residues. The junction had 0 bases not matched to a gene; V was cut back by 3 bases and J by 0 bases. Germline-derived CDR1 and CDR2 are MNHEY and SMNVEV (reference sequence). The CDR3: CASSLTGSTDTQYF. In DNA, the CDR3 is TGTGCCAGCAGTTTGACAGGGAGCACAGATACGCAGTATTTT.

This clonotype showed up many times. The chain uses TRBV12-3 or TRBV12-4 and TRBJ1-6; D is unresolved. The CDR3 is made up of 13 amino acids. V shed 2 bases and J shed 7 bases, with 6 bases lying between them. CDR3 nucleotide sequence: TGTGCCAGCAGTTTAAGTACGAATTCACCCCTCCACTTT. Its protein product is CASSLSTNSPLHF.

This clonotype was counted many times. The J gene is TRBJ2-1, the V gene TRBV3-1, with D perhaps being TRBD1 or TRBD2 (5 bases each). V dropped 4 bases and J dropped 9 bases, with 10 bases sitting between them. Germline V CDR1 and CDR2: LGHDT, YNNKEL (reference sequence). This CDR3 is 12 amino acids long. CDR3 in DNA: TGTGCCAGCAGCCCACAGAGGGGTGAGCAGTTCTTC. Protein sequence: CASSPQRGEQFF.

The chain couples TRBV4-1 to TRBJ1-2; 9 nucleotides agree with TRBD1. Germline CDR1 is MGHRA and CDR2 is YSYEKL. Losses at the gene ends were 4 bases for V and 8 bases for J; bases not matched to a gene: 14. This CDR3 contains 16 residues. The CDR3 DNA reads TGCGCCAGCAGCCGGTTGGGACAGGGACACACCAAGGGCTACACCTTC. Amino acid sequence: CASSRLGQGHTKGYTF.

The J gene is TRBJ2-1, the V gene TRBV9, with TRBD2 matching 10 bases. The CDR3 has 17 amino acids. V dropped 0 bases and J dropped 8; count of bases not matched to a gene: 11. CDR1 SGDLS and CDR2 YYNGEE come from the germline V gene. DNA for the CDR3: TGTGCCAGCAGCGTAGTAAGCGGGAGGGCCTCCAGGGATGAGCAGTTCTTC. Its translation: CASSVVSGRASRDEQFF.

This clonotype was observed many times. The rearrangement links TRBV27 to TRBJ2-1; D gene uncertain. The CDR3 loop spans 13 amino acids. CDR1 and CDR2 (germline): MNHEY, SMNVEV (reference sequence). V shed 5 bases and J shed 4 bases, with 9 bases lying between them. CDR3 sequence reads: CASSDGRYNEQFF. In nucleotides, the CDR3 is TGTGCCAGCAGTGACGGACGGTACAATGAGCAGTTCTTC.

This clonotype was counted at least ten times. CDR3 sequence reads: CASSMGMNTEAFF. In DNA, the CDR3 is TGTGCCAGTAGTATGGGGATGAACACTGAAGCTTTCTTT. The J gene is TRBJ1-1, the V gene TRBV19; D is unclear. V was clipped by 3 bases and J by 0 bases, with 5 bases between them. The CDR3 has 13 residues. Per the germline V gene, CDR1 is LNHDA and CDR2 is SQIVND (reference sequence). The complete variable domain, with remaining parts taken from reference TRBV19 and TRBJ1-1, reads DGGITQSPKYLFRKEGQNVTLSCEQNLNHDAMYWYRQDPGQGLRLIYYSQIVNDFQKGDIAEGYSVSREKKESFPLTVTSAQKNPTAFYLCASSMGMNTEAFFGQGTRLTVV.

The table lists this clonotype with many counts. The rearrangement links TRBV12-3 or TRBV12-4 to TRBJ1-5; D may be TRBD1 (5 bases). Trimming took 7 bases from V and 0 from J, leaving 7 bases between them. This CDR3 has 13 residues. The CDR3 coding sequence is TGTGCCAGCACGGGGGATAGCAATCAGCCCCAGCATTTT. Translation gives CASTGDSNQPQHF.

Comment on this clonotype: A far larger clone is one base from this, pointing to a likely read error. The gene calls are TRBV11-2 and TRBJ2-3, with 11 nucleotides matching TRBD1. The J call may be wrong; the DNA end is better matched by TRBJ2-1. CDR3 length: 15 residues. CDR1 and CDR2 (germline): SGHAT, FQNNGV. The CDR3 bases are TGTGCCAGCAGCTTAGATGGGACAGGGGGGGGTCAGCAGTTCTTC. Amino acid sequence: CASSLDGTGGGQQFF.

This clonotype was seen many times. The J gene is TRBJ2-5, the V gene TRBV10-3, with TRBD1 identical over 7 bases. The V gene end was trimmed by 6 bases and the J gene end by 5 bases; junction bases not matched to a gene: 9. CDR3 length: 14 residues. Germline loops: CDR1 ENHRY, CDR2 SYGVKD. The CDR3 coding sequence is TGTGCCATCAGCTTGACAGGGATCGGCGAGACCCAGTACTTC. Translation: CAISLTGIGETQYF.

The chain's CDR3 is CASSAFGDRETQYF. The DNA of the CDR3 is TGTGCCAGCAGCGCCTTTGGGGACAGAGAGACCCAGTACTTC. The J gene is TRBJ2-5, the V gene TRBV11-3, with 7 bases identical to TRBD1. CDR3 length: 14 amino acids. Germline loops: CDR1 SGHNT, CDR2 YENEEA. The V segment lost 5 bases and the J segment 4 bases; nucleotides outside the gene matches: 7.

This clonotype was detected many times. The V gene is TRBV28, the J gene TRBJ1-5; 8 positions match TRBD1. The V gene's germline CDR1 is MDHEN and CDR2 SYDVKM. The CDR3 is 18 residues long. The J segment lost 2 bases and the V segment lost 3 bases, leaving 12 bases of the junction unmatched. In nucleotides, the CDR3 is TGTGCCAGCAGTTTTGGCCGAGGAGGACAGGGAGGCAATCAGCCCCAGCATTTT. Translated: CASSFGRGGQGGNQPQHF.

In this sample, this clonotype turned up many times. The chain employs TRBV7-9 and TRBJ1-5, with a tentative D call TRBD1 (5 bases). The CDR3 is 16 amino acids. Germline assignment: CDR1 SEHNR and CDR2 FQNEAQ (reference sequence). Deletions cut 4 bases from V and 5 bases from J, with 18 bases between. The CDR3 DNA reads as TGTGCCAGCAGCTGGGGCCTAAGGGGTAGGGATCAGCCCCAGCATTTT. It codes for CASSWGLRGRDQPQHF.

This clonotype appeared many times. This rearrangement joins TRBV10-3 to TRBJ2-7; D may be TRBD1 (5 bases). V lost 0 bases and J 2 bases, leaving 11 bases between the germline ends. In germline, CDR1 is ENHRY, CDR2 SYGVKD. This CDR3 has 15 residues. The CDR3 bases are TGTGCCATCAGTGAGTCGAAAGGGGCAACCTACGAGCAGTACTTC. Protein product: CAISESKGATYEQYF.

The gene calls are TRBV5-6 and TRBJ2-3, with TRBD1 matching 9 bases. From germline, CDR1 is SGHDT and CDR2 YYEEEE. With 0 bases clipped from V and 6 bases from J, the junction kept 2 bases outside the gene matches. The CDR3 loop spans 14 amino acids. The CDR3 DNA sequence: TGTGCCAGCAGCTTGGACAGGGGGCGGGATACGCAGTATTTT. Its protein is CASSLDRGRDTQYF.

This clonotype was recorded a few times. Here the CDR3 reads CASSLLGPEQFF. DNA of the CDR3: TGCGCCAGCAGCTTGCTCGGGCCTGAGCAGTTCTTC. This chain links TRBV5-1 with TRBJ2-1; D not certain. CDR1 and CDR2 from the germline V gene are SGHRS and YFSETQ. The CDR3 contains 12 residues. The V gene lost 1 base and the J gene lost 9 bases, with 8 bases spanning the gap.

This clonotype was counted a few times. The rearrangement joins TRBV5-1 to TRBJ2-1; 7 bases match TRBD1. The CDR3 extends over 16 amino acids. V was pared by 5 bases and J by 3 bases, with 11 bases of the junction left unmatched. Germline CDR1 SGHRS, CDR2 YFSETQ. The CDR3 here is CASREGTAVGYNEQFF. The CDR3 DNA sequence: TGCGCCAGCAGGGAAGGGACAGCCGTAGGCTACAATGAGCAGTTCTTC.

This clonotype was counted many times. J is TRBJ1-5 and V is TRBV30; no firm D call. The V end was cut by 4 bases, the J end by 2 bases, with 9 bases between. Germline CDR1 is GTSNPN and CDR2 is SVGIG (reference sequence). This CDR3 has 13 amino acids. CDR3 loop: CAWNGRGNQPQHF. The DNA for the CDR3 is TGTGCCTGGAACGGACGGGGCAATCAGCCCCAGCATTTT. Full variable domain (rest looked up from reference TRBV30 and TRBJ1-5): SQTIHQWPATLVQPVGSPLSLECTVEGTSNPNLYWYRQAAGRGLQLLFYSVGIGQISSEVPQNLSASRPQDRQFILSSKKLLLSDSGFYLCAWNGRGNQPQHFGDGTRLSIL.

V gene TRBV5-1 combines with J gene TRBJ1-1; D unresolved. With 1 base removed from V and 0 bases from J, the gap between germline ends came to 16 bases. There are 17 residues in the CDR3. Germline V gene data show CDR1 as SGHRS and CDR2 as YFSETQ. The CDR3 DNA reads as TGCGCCAGCAGCTTGTGCTCTTCGAGTCGTTTGAACACTGAAGCTTTCTTT. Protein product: CASSLCSSSRLNTEAFF.

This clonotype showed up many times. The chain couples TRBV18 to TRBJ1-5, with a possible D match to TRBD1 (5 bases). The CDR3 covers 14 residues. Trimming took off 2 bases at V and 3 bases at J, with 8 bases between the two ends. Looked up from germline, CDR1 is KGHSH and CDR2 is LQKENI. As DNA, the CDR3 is TGTGCCAGCTCACCAGAGGACAACAATCAGCCCCAGCATTTT. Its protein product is CASSPEDNNQPQHF.

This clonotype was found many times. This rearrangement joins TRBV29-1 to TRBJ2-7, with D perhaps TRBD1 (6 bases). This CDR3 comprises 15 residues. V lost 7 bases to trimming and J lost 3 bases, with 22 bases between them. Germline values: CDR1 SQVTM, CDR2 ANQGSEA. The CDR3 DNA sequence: TGCAGCGCTCTTACCCAGGGGACGCTCCTCTACGAGCAGTACTTC. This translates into CSALTQGTLLYEQYF.

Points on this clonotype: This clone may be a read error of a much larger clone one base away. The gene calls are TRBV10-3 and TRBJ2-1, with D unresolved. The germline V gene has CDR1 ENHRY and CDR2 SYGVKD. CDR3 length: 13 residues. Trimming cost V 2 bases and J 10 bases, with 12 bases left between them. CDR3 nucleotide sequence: TGTGCCATCAGTGAGACTCTAACGGAGGAGCAGTTCTTC. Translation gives CAISETLTEEQFF.